Following are 21 T cell receptor beta chains from one sample sequenced in a study of blood T cells in healthy people across ages. Through a sample-barcoded 5' primer and a J-beta primer mix, a second PCR was run for about 6 to 11 cycles. A single record per CDR3 protein comes from TCRdb applying MiXCR to the 5' RACE reads. Among 550,000 to 700,000 distinct CDR3 sequences listed, 27% were seen once. Sequenced: blood. These receptors were collected from a woman aged 70 to 79 in good health.

This clonotype was picked up a small number of times. The chain is built from TRBV7-2 and TRBJ2-5; D is unresolved. V lost 0 bases and J 1 base, leaving 6 bases between the germline ends. Germline-derived CDR1 and CDR2 are SGHTA and FQGNSA. This CDR3 region has 14 residues. The DNA for the CDR3 is TGTGCCAGCAGCTTAGCCTTAGTCCAAGAGACCCAGTACTTC. Encoded protein: CASSLALVQETQYF.

This clonotype was seen a handful of times. The J gene is TRBJ1-6, the V gene TRBV20-1; no clear D. The V gene lost 3 bases and the J gene lost 8 bases, with 8 bases spanning the gap. CDR3 size: 12 residues. The germline gives CDR1 DFQATT, CDR2 SNEGSKA (reference sequence). CDR3 coding DNA: TGCAGTGCTAGCCGAAAGGATTCACCCCTCCACTTT. This gives the protein CSASRKDSPLHF.

In this sample, this clonotype turned up a few times. The chain recombines TRBV6-5 with TRBJ1-2, with D possibly being TRBD1 (5 bases). The CDR3 contains 14 residues. Trimming removed 0 bases at V and 3 bases at J, with 8 bases between. CDR1 and CDR2 (germline): MNHEY, SVGAGI. CDR3 nucleotides: TGTGCCAGCAGTTACTCTTGGGGCTACTATGGCTACACCTTC. Translated: CASSYSWGYYGYTF.

This clonotype appeared a few times. The chain links TRBV15 to TRBJ2-2; D may be TRBD2 (6 bases). Germline V lookup: CDR1 LNHNV, CDR2 YYDKDF (reference sequence). CDR3 length: 16 amino acids. With 1 base removed from V and 1 base from J, the gap between germline ends came to 10 bases. In nucleotides, the CDR3 is TGTGCCACCAGCAGAGGATGGGGGGAGAACACCGGGGAGCTGTTTTTT. Residues: CATSRGWGENTGELFF.

In this sample, this clonotype turned up once. The rearrangement links TRBV7-2 to TRBJ2-2; possibly TRBD1 or TRBD2 for D (5 bases each). The V end was cut by 4 bases, the J end by 0 bases, with 12 bases between. Germline V gene data show CDR1 as SGHTA and CDR2 as FQGNSA. This CDR3 is built from 16 residues. The CDR3 DNA follows: TGTGCCAGCAGCTCCGGGACCCTCGCGAACACCGGGGAGCTGTTTTTT. Translation: CASSSGTLANTGELFF.

V and J are TRBV5-1 and TRBJ2-5; D not resolved. The V and J ends lost 2 bases and 2 bases respectively, with 13 bases between them. From germline, CDR1 is SGHRS and CDR2 YFSETQ. The CDR3 length is 15 residues. The chain's CDR3 is CASSFEASLQETQYF. The CDR3 region has the DNA TGCGCCAGCAGCTTTGAAGCGTCTCTACAAGAGACCCAGTACTTC. Together with reference TRBV5-1 and TRBJ2-5, the CDR3 gives the full variable domain: KAGVTQTPRYLIKTRGQQVTLSCSPISGHRSVSWYQQTPGQGLQFLFEYFSETQRNKGNFPGRFSGRQFSNSRSEMNVSTLELGDSALYLCASSFEASLQETQYFGPGTRLLVL.

Ten or more counts support this clonotype. The CDR3 DNA reads as TGCAGCGTTCGGACGACCTACGAGCAGTACTTC. It yields the protein CSVRTTYEQYF. The J gene is TRBJ2-5, the V gene TRBV29-1; no reliable D call. The end of the DNA fits TRBJ2-7 better, so the J call may be wrong. Germline CDR1 reads SQVTM; CDR2 reads ANQGSEA. The CDR3 length is 11 residues.

The rearrangement uses TRBV20-1 and TRBJ2-4, with unresolved D. CDR1 DFQATT and CDR2 SNEGSKA come from the germline V gene (reference sequence). V was shortened by 0 bases and J by 0 bases, with 3 bases between the two germline ends. The CDR3 loop spans 13 amino acids. CDR3 nucleotide sequence: TGCAGTGCTAGAGACCTAGCCAAAAACATTCAGTACTTC. Protein sequence: CSARDLAKNIQYF.

The chain links TRBV7-3 to TRBJ2-1; possibly TRBD2 for D (5 bases). Germline V lookup: CDR1 SGHTA, CDR2 FQGTGA. Trimming removed 4 bases from V and 12 bases from J, with 16 bases in between. CDR3 size: 13 residues. The CDR3 sequence is CASSSLGPMAQFF. CDR3 DNA sequence: TGTGCCAGCAGCTCACTAGGCCCGATGGCGCAGTTCTTC.

The chain joins TRBV27 to TRBJ1-1, with TRBD1 as a possible D gene (5 bases). The V gene lost 7 bases and the J gene lost 0 bases, with 12 bases spanning the gap. This CDR3 spans 14 amino acids. The germline V gene has CDR1 MNHEY and CDR2 SMNVEV (reference sequence). The CDR3 region has the DNA TGTGCCAGCAAGTTTGGGGGTTTGAACACTGAAGCTTTCTTT. This gives the protein CASKFGGLNTEAFF.

This clonotype was picked up a small number of times. This chain links TRBV20-1 with TRBJ2-3; 13 nucleotides align to TRBD2. Germline CDR1 reads DFQATT; CDR2 reads SNEGSKA (reference sequence). With V trimmed by 5 bases and J by 1 base, 6 bases remained unmatched. The CDR3 totals 16 residues. The CDR3 spells CSALSLAGGRTDTQYF. The CDR3 nucleotides are TGCAGTGCTCTTTCACTAGCGGGGGGGCGCACAGATACGCAGTATTTT.

The chain links TRBV12-3 or TRBV12-4 to TRBJ2-7; TRBD2 agrees at 10 bases. There are 17 residues in the CDR3. With 5 bases clipped from V and 3 bases from J, the junction kept 13 bases outside the gene matches. CDR3 sequence (DNA): TGTGCCAGCAGTCCTGGTATAGCGGGGGGACTCAGCTACGAGCAGTACTTC. It is translated as CASSPGIAGGLSYEQYF.

The rearrangement links TRBV14 to TRBJ1-2; TRBD1 is a possible D gene (5 bases). Germline V gene lookup returns CDR1 SGHDN and CDR2 FVKESK. Between the trimmed V and J ends, which lost 4 bases and 2 bases, there was a span of 14 bases. This CDR3 is 15 amino acids long. CDR3 amino acids: CASSRRGAGNYGYTF. CDR3 coding DNA: TGTGCCAGCAGCCGAAGAGGGGCCGGAAACTATGGCTACACCTTC.

In its sample, this clonotype was seen a few times. This may be a read error: a much more frequent sequence differs by one nucleotide. This rearrangement joins TRBV10-3 to TRBJ1-4; D not certain. The germline V gene encodes CDR1 ENHRY and CDR2 SYGVKD. This CDR3 has 15 residues. The DNA of the CDR3 is TGTGCCGTCAGTGAGCGGCCCGCAAAAGGGGAAAAACTGTTTTTT. Amino acid sequence: CAVSERPAKGEKLFF.

The sample holds one count of this clonotype. The chain uses TRBV5-4 and TRBJ2-7; 9 positions agree with TRBD1. The J call is uncertain, as TRBJ2-5 better fits the DNA end. Germline CDR1 is SGHNT and CDR2 is YYREEE (reference sequence). The CDR3 spans 15 residues. CDR3 DNA: TGTGCCTGCTCTAGGGACAGGGAACTTAAAGAGACCCAGTACTTC. This sequence encodes CACSRDRELKETQYF.

This clonotype showed up just once. CDR3 coding DNA: TGCAGTGCTCCCGGGACTAGCGGGGGGACCTTCAGGAAGACCCAGTACTTC. It translates to CSAPGTSGGTFRKTQYF. The rearrangement uses TRBV20-1 and TRBJ2-5, with 15 bases matching TRBD2. This CDR3 region has 17 residues. V gave up 5 bases and J gave up 6 bases; unmatched junction bases: 13. Per the germline V gene, CDR1 is DFQATT and CDR2 is SNEGSKA (reference sequence).

The sample holds many counts of this clonotype. The rearrangement uses TRBV30 and TRBJ2-3; D unresolved. V was shortened by 0 bases and J by 1 base, with 2 bases between the two germline ends. The CDR3 sequence is 12 residues long. In germline, CDR1 is GTSNPN, CDR2 SVGIG (reference sequence). In DNA, the CDR3 is TGTGCCTGGAGTGTGGGCACAGATACGCAGTATTTT. It codes for CAWSVGTDTQYF.

J is TRBJ1-1 and V is TRBV7-2; D uncertain. V was shortened by 6 bases and J by 3 bases, with 11 bases between the two germline ends. Germline V gene lookup returns CDR1 SGHTA and CDR2 FQGNSA. This CDR3 comprises 13 residues. The CDR3 protein is CASSPNRYTEAFF. In DNA form, the CDR3 reads TGTGCCAGCAGTCCGAACAGATACACTGAAGCTTTCTTT. Based on the CDR3 plus reference TRBV7-2 and TRBJ1-1, the full variable domain is GAGVSQSPSNKVTEKGKDVELRCDPISGHTALYWYRQSLGQGLEFLIYFQGNSAPDKSGLPSDRFSAERTGGSVSTLTIQRTQQEDSAVYLCASSPNRYTEAFFGQGTRLTVV.

A word on this clonotype: One end of the junction does not line up with germline, which may come from a read error. The J gene is TRBJ1-4, the V gene TRBV29-1; D perhaps matches TRBD1 (6 bases). The CDR3 spans 11 residues. The V gene's germline CDR1 is SQVTM and CDR2 ANQGSEA. CDR3 region: CSVETLQGSIF. DNA of the CDR3: TGCAGCGTTGAAACTTTACAGGGTAGTATTTTT.

In this sample, this clonotype turned up a few times. The chain links TRBV12-3 or TRBV12-4 to TRBJ1-1; D not certain. There are 11 residues in the CDR3. The V gene lost 2 bases and the J gene lost 11 bases, with 9 bases spanning the gap. The CDR3 protein is CASSLTLRAFF. CDR3 nucleotide sequence: TGTGCCAGCAGTTTAACACTGCGGGCTTTCTTT.

This chain joins TRBV14 and TRBJ1-1, with TRBD1 identical over 9 bases. The junction had 9 bases not matched to a gene; V was cut back by 4 bases and J by 3 bases. This CDR3 region has 16 residues. CDR1 is SGHDN, CDR2 FVKESK, per germline. In DNA form, the CDR3 reads TGTGCCAGCAGCCCTGGACAGGGGCGGAACTACACTGAAGCTTTCTTT. This sequence encodes CASSPGQGRNYTEAFF. Variable domain in full (rest from reference TRBV14 and TRBJ1-1): EAGVTQFPSHSVIEKGQTVTLRCDPISGHDNLYWYRRVMGKEIKFLLHFVKESKQDESGMPNNRFLAERTGGTYSTLKVQPAELEDSGVYFCASSPGQGRNYTEAFFGQGTRLTVV.